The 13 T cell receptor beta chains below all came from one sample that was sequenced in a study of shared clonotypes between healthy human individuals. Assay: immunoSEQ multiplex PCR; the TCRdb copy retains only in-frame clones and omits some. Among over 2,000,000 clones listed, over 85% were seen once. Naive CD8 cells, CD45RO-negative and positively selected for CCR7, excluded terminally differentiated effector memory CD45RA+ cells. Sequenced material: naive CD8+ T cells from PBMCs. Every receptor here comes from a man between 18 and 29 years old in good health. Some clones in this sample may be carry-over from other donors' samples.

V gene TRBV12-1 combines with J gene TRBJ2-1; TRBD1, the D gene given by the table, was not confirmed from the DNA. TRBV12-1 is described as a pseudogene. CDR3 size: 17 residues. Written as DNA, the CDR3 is TGTGCCAGCAGCCTGAAACTGCCGCAGGGGCTTTACAATGAGCAGTTCTTC. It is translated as CASSLKLPQGLYNEQFF.

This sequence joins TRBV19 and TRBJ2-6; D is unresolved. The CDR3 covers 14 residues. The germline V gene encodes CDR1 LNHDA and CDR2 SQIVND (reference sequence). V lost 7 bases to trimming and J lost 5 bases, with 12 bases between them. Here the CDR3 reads CASIIGTWANVLTF. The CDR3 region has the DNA TGTGCCAGTATAATCGGTACGTGGGCCAACGTCCTGACTTTC.

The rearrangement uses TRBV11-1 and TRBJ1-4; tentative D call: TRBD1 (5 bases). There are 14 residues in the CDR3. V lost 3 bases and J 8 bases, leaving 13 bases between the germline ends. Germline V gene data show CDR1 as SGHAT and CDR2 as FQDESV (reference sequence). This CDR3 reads CASSFLGEEEKLFF. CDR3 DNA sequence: TGTGCCAGCAGCTTTTTGGGGGAAGAGGAAAAACTGTTTTTT.

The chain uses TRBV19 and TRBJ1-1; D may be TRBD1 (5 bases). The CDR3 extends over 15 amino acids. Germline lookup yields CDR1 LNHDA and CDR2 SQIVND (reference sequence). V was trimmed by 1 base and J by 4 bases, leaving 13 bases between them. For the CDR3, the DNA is TGTGCCAGTAGTATAGTCTCCGGGGGAGGCACTGAAGCTTTCTTT. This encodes CASSIVSGGGTEAFF.

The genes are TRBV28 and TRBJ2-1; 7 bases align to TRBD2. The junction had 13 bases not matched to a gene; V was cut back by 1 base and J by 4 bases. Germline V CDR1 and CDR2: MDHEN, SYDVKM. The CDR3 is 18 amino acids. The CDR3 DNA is TGTGCCAGCAGTTTATTCAACCCTGATCTAGCGGTTTACAATGAGCAGTTCTTC. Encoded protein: CASSLFNPDLAVYNEQFF.

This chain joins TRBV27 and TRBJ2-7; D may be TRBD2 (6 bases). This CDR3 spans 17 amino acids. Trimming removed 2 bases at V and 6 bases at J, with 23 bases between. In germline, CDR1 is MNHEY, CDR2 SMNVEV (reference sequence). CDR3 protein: CASSLGSGTRRGLEQYF. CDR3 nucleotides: TGTGCCAGCAGTTTAGGTTCGGGGACCCGGAGGGGCCTCGAGCAGTACTTC.

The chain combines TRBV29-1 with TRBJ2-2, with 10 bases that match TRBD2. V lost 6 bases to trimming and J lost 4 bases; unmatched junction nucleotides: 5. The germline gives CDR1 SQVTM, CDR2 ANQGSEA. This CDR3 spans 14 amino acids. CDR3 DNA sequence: TGCAGCGTGGACAAGCGGGAGGGCACCGGGGAGCTGTTTTTT. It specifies CSVDKREGTGELFF.

CDR3 protein: CSVRGTERNTIYF. The DNA of the CDR3 is TGCAGCGTGAGGGGGACAGAAAGAAACACCATATATTTT. The chain is built from TRBV29-1 and TRBJ1-3, with 7 bases aligning to TRBD1. The junction had 7 bases not matched to a gene; V was cut back by 6 bases and J by 5 bases. CDR1 and CDR2 (germline): SQVTM, ANQGSEA. The length of the CDR3 is 13 residues.

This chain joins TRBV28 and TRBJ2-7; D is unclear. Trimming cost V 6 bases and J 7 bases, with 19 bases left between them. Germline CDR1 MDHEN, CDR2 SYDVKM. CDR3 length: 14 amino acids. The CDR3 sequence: CASRPRGNRWEQYF. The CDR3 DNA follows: TGTGCCAGCAGGCCCCGTGGAAACCGCTGGGAGCAGTACTTC.

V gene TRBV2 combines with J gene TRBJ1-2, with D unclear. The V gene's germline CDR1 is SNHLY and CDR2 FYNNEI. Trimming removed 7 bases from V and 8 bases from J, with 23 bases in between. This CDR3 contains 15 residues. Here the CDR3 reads CASIDGREEIGGYTF. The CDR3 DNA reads TGTGCCAGCATCGACGGGAGGGAGGAGATCGGAGGCTACACCTTC. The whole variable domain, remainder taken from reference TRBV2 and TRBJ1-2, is EPEVTQTPSHQVTQMGQEVILRCVPISNHLYFYWYRQILGQKVEFLVSFYNNEISEKSEIFDDQFSVERPDGSNFTLKIRSTKLEDSAMYFCASIDGREEIGGYTFGSGTRLTVV.

The CDR3 nucleotides are TGTGCCAGCAGTCCGGGGTGGGACGGCCTAAACTATGGCTACACCTTC. Its protein is CASSPGWDGLNYGYTF. The V call is TRBV27, the J call TRBJ1-2; the D gene is possibly TRBD1 (5 bases). There are 16 residues in the CDR3. The ends were cut back, 5 bases at V and 2 bases at J, with 18 bases in the middle. From germline, CDR1 is MNHEY and CDR2 SMNVEV (reference sequence).

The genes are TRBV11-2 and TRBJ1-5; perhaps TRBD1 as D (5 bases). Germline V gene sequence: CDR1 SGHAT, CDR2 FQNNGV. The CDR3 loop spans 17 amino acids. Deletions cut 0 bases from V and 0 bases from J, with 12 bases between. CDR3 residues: CASSLDFAGDSNQPQHF. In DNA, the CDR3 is TGTGCCAGCAGCTTAGATTTTGCGGGGGATAGCAATCAGCCCCAGCATTTT.

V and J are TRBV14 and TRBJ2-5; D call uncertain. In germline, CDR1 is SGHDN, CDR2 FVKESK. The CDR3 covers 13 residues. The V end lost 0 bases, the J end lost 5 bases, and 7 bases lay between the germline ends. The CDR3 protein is CASSQDGPETQYF. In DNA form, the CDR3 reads TGTGCCAGCAGCCAAGATGGGCCGGAGACCCAGTACTTC. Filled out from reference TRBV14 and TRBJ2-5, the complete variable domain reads EAGVTQFPSHSVIEKGQTVTLRCDPISGHDNLYWYRRVMGKEIKFLLHFVKESKQDESGMPNNRFLAERTGGTYSTLKVQPAELEDSGVYFCASSQDGPETQYFGPGTRLLVL.